This T cell receptor (beta chain) was captured by sequencing in a study of control samples from healthy donors and cancer patients. The ends lost 2 bases at V and 4 bases at J; junction bases unmatched: 4. The CDR3 contains 15 residues. Germline V gene sequence: CDR1 SEHNR, CDR2 FQNEAQ (reference sequence). Assay: immunoSEQ multiplex PCR; the TCRdb copy retains only in-frame clones and omits some. Of some 200,000 clones listed, roughly nine tenths were seen once; the top ten hold roughly 1.6%. The specimen was blood. The rearrangement links TRBV7-9 to TRBJ1-4, with TRBD1 matching 7 bases. This TCR was recovered from a woman aged 25 to 39 in good health. The CDR3 sequence is CASSLTQGNNEKLFF. For the CDR3, the DNA is TGTGCCAGCAGCTTAACACAGGGGAATAATGAAAAACTGTTTTTT.